The present T cell receptor beta chain was sequenced within a study of shared clonotypes between healthy human individuals (dated by TCRdb to the early 2020s). The study in broad terms: The cohort included a few men and a couple of women between 18 and 49 years of age. To increase sequencing depth and limit assay-specific biases, different laboratories used diverse techniques to prepare libraries and sequence TCR repertoires. Between about 0.8 and 8.9 billion PBMCs per donor were obtained by leukapheresis. For each donor, CD4 naive and CD4 memory were each run on three plates, CD8 naive on two plates, and CD8 memory on one plate. To estimate repertoire size and how much clonotype sharing occurs between individuals, the study deeply sequenced the blood TCR repertoires of 5 or 6 healthy adults.

Details on this clone: Its binding antigen is unknown. Per-nucleotide qualities are absent, and no much larger clonotype sits a single base away.

The donors were healthy, HIV-negative adults with no recently reported acute infections or vaccinations. Only Caucasian adults living in Nashville, Tennessee, USA were represented among the donors. CD4+ T cells were enriched by magnetic negative selection, after which naive cells were positively selected on CD45RA and the negative fraction was taken as the memory subset. Blood was collected by leukapheresis, and PBMCs were isolated by Ficoll-Histopaque density gradient centrifugation and then cryopreserved in liquid nitrogen vapor phase. Analytical flow cytometry was used to check the purity and quantity of each magnetically sorted T cell population. Genomic DNA was isolated from each sorted fraction and quantified by UV absorbance on a Nanodrop 2000c. Using the deep immunoSEQ assay, multiplex PCR amplified TCR CDR3 regions from genomic DNA. Extracted genomic DNA from each cell subset was distributed evenly across all wells of several immunoSEQ 96-well plates, and each plate was treated as a replicate. For sorted subsets, 150 to 250 ng of genomic DNA, equivalent to tens of thousands of T cell genomes, went into each replicate PCR. Purified libraries were quantified with a Qubit 3.0 fluorometer, sized on a Bioanalyzer 2100, and re-quantified with the KAPA Library Quantification kit. Every immunoSEQ 96-well plate was sequenced on a dedicated single-read 150-cycle Illumina NextSeq 550 flow cell. On the study's bioinformatics: Because the immunoSEQ output held only junctional sequences and lacked quality scores, the filtering could not match the filtering applied to full-length reads. To assign V/J genes and CDR3, sequences were annotated using PyIR, a Python wrapper for IgBLAST v1.9, with IMGT germline references. Reads were removed for weak V/J assignments (E-value above 1e-6), missing CDR3, stop codons, out-of-frame junctions, or ambiguous translated residues. A V3J clonotype was defined by an identical inferred V gene, J gene, and CDR3 amino acid sequence. Percentage overlap between repertoires was calculated by dividing the number of shared unique clonotypes by the size of the smaller repertoire. RTK rarefaction, the Chao1 estimator, and Recon v2.1 estimates of unobserved clonotypes were used to assess repertoire richness. OLGA was used to compute generation probabilities for all TCRbeta clonotypes that the gDNA method yielded from a handful of donors. What TCRdb holds here is the immuneACCESS table cut down to in-frame rearrangements. Part of the clones is not present; checked against another copy, under half of the missing clones reflect an unresolved V gene, and the others are unexplained. V, J and clone size derive from that table, while D and trimming were established from the DNA sequence. This sample lists 2 million to 2.5 million clones; 90% to 95% were detected once. Of the sample, 0.13% is held by the ten largest clones.

Findings and caveats that apply to the study as a whole: Sampling was restricted to blood, and TCR repertoires in tissues likely differ from the TCR repertoires found in blood. When several donors were compared, the shared fraction of clonotypes was 5% to 6.5% for naive CD4, 3.5% to 4% for naive CD8, roughly 2.5% for memory CD4, and 0.35% to 0.4% for memory CD8. Naive subsets generally had larger estimated clonotype richness than memory subsets. The small number of donors limited the genetic and exposure-history diversity represented. Even with the large sequencing depth, rarefaction of the sorted-subset datasets indicated that sequencing was incomplete. Higher generation probabilities were observed for clonotypes shared by all four sorted-subset donors than for non-shared clonotypes. Pairwise subsampling indicated that sequencing depth was expected to affect the degree of clonotype sharing among donors.

The cysteine opens and the phenylalanine closes a CDR3 of 14 amino acids. Of all the DNA, just the CDR3 is kept, 42 bases in frame from base 1. The germline V gene supplies CDR1 SGHTA and CDR2 FQGNSA. Trimmed from V: 5 bases; trimmed from J: 5 bases; junction bases lacking a gene match: 4. Material: naive CD4+ T cells sorted from blood. Read against the paper, the sample's cell subset or site label means: CD45RA+ positively selected. The V and J genes are TRBV7-2 and TRBJ1-2, with 11 bases aligning to TRBD1. This sequence originates from a man between 18 and 29 years old in good health. This receptor carries the CDR3 CASSDGTGGYGYTF. The nucleotides read TGTGCCAGCAGCGACGGGACAGGGGGGTATGGCTACACCTTC.